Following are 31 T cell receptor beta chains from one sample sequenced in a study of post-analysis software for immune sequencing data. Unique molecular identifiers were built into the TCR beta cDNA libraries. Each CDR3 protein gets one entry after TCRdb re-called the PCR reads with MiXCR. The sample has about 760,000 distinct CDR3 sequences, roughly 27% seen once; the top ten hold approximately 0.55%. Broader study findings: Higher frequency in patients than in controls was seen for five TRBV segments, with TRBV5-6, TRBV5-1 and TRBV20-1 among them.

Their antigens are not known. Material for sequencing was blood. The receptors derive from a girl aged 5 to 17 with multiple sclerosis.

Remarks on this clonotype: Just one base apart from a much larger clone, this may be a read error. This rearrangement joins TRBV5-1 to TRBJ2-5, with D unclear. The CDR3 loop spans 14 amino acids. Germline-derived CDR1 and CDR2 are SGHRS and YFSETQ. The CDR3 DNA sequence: TGCGCCAGCAGCTTGGGAGGTATCCAAGAGATCCAGTACTTC. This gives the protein CASSLGGIQEIQYF.

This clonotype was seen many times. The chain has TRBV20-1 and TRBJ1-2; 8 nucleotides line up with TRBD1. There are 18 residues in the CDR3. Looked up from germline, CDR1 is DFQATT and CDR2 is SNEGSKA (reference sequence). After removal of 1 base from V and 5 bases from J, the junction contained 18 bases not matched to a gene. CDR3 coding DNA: TGCAGTGCTAGAGGGAGGGTTTTCCGTGGACAGGGAACTTATGGCTACACCTTC. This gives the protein CSARGRVFRGQGTYGYTF.

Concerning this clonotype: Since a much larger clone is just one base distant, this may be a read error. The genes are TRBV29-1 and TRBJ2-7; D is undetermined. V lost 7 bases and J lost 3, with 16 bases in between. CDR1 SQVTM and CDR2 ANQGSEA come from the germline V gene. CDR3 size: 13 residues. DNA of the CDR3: TGCAGCGCCATGCCTGGGGATAGCTACGAGCAGTACTTC. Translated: CSAMPGDSYEQYF.

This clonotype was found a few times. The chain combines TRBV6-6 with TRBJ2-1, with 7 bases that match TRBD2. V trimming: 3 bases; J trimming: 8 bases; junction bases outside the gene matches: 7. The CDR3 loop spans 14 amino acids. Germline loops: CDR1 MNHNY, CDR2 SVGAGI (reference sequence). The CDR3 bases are TGTGCCAGCAGTTATCGTAGCGGGTGGGATGAGCAGTTCTTC. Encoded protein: CASSYRSGWDEQFF.

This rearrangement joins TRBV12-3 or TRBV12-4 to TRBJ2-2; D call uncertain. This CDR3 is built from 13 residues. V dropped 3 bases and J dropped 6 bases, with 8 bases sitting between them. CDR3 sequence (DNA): TGTGCCAGCAGTTTGGGCTACGCCGGGGAGCTGTTTTTT. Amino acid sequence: CASSLGYAGELFF.

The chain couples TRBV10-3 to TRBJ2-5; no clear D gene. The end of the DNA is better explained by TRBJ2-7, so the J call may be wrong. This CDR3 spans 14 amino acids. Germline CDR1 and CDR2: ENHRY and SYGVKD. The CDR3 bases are TGTGCCATCAGTGATCCCGGCCACTCCTACGAGCAGTACTTC. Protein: CAISDPGHSYEQYF.

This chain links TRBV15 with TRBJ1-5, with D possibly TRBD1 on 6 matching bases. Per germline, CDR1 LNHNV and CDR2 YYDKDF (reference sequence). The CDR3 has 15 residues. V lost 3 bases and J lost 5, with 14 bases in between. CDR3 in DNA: TGTGCCACCAGCAGGCGTGACGGGGGCTATCAGCCCCAGCATTTT. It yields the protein CATSRRDGGYQPQHF.

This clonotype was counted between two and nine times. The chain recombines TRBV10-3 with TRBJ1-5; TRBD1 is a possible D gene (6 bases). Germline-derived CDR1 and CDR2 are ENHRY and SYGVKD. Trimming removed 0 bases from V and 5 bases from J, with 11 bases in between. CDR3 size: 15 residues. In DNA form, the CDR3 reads TGTGCCATCAGTGAGTCAGGGGGGCCAGATCAGCCCCAGCATTTT. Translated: CAISESGGPDQPQHF.

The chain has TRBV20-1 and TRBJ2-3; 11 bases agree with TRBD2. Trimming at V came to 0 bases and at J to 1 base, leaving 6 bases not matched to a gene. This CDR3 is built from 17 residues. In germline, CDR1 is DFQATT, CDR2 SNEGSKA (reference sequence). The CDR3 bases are TGCAGTGCTAGAGATAACGGTAGCGGGGGGGGCACAGATACGCAGTATTTT. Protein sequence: CSARDNGSGGGTDTQYF.

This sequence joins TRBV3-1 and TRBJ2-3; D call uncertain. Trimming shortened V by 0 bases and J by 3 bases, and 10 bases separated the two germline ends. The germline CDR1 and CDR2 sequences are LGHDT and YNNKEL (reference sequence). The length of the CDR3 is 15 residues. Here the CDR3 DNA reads TGTGCCAGCAGCCAAGATTGGGCCACGACAGATACGCAGTATTTT. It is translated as CASSQDWATTDTQYF.

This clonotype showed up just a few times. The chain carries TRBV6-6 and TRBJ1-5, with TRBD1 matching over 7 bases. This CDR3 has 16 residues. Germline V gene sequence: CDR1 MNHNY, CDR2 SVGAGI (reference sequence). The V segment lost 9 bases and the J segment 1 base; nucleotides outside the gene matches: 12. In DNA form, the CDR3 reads TGTGCCAGTGGGGGGGGTGCAGGGGGGAGCAATCAGCCCCAGCATTTT. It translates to CASGGGAGGSNQPQHF.

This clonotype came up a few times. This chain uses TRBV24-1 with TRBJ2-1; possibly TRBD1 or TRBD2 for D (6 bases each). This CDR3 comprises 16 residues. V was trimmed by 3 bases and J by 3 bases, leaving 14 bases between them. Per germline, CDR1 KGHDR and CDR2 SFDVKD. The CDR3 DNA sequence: TGTGCCACCAGTGATCCTAGGGGGGCCTACTACAATGAGCAGTTCTTC. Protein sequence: CATSDPRGAYYNEQFF.

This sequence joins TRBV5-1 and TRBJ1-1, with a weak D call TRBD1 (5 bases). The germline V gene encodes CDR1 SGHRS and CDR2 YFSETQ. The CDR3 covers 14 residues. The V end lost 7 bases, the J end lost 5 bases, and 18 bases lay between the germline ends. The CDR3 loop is CASLEGTAGTEAFF. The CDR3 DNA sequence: TGCGCCAGCTTAGAAGGGACGGCGGGAACTGAAGCTTTCTTT.

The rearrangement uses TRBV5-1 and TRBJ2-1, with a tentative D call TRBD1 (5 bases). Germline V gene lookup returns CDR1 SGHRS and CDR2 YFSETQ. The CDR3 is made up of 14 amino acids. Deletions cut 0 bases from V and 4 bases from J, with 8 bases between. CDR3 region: CASSLGTQYNEQFF. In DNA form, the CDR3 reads TGCGCCAGCAGCTTGGGGACACAATACAATGAGCAGTTCTTC.

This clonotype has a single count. The CDR3 is CASSLDPPGVGTEAFF. The CDR3 DNA is TGTGCCAGCAGCTTAGATCCCCCAGGGGTTGGGACTGAAGCTTTCTTT. The V call is TRBV7-2, the J call TRBJ1-1, with D tentatively TRBD1 (6 bases). CDR3 length equals 16 residues. The V end lost 1 base, the J end lost 5 bases, and 17 bases lay between the germline ends. The germline V gene encodes CDR1 SGHTA and CDR2 FQGNSA.

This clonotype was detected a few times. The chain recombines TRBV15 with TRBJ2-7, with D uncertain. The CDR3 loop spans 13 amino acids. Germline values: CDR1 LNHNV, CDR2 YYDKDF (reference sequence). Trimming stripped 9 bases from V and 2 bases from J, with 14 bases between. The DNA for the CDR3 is TGTGCCACGCGGAGTAGAGACACCTACGAGCAGTACTTC. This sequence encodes CATRSRDTYEQYF.

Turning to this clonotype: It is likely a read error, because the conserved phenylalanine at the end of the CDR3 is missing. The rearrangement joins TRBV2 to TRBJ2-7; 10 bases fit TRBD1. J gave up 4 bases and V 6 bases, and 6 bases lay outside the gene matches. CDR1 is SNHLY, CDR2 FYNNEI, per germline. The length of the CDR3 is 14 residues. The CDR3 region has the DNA TGTGCCAGCAGGGAGGACAGGGGGGTATACGAGCAGTACTGC. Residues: CASREDRGVYEQYC.

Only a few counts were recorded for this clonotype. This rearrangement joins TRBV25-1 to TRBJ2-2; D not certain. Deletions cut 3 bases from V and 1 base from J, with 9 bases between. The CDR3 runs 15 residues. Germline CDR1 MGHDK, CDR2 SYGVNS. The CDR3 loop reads CASSDLTENTGELFF. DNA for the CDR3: TGTGCCAGCAGTGATCTTACAGAGAACACCGGGGAGCTGTTTTTT.

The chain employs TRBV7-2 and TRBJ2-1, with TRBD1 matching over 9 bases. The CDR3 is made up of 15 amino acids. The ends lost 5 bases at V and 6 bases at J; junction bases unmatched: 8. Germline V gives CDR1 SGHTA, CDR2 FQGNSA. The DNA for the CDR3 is TGTGCCAGCAGCACTGCGGGACAGGGCACCAATGAGCAGTTCTTC. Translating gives CASSTAGQGTNEQFF.

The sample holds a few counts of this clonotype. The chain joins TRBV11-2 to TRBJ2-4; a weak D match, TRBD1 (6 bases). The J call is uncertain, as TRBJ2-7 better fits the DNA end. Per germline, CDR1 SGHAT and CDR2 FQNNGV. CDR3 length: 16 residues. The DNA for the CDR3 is TGTGCCAGCAGCCCCCGGGCCAGGGGTGTTTCCTACGAGCAGTACTTC. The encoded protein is CASSPRARGVSYEQYF.

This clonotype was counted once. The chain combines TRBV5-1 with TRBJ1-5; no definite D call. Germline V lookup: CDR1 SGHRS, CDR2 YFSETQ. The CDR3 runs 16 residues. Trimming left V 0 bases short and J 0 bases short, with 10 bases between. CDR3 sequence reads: CASSLAPEYSNQPQHF. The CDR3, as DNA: TGCGCCAGCAGCTTGGCGCCGGAGTATAGCAATCAGCCCCAGCATTTT. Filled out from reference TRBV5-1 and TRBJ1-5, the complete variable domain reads KAGVTQTPRYLIKTRGQQVTLSCSPISGHRSVSWYQQTPGQGLQFLFEYFSETQRNKGNFPGRFSGRQFSNSRSEMNVSTLELGDSALYLCASSLAPEYSNQPQHFGDGTRLSIL.

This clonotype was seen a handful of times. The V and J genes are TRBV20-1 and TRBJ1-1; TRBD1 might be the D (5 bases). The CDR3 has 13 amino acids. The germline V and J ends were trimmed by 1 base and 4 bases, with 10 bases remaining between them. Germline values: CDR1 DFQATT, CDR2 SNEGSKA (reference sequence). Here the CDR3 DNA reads TGCAGTGCTAGAGGGTCAGGGACCACTGAAGCTTTCTTT. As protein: CSARGSGTTEAFF.

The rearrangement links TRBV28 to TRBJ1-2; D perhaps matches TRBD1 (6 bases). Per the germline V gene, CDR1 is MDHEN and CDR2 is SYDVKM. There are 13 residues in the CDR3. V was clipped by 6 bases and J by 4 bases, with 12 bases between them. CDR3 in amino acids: CASSRTVAYGYTF. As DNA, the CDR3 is TGTGCCAGCAGCCGGACAGTGGCCTATGGCTACACCTTC.

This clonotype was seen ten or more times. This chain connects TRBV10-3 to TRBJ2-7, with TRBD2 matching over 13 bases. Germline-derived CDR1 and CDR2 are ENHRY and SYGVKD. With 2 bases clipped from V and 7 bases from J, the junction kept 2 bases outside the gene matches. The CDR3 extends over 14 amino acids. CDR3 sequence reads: CAISETSGRVEQYF. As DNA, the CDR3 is TGTGCCATCAGTGAGACTAGCGGGAGGGTAGAGCAGTACTTC.

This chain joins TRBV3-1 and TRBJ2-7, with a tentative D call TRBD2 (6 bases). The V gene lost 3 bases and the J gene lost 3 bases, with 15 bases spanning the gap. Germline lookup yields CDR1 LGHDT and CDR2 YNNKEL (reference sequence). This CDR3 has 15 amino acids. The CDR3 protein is CASSHLGGPIYEQYF. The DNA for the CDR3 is TGTGCCAGCAGCCATTTGGGGGGACCTATCTACGAGCAGTACTTC.

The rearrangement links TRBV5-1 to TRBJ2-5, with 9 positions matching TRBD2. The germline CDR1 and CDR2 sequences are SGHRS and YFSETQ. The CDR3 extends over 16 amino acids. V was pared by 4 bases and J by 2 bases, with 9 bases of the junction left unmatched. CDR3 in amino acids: CASSGRVAGVQETQYF. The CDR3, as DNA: TGCGCCAGCAGCGGGCGGGTAGCGGGAGTTCAAGAGACCCAGTACTTC.

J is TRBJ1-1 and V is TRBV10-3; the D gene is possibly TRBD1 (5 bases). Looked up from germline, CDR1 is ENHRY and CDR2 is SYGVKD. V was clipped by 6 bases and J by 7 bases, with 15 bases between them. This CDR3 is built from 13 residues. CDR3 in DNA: TGTGCCATCAGAGGGGTCCTGGGGGGTGAAGCTTTCTTT. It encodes CAIRGVLGGEAFF.

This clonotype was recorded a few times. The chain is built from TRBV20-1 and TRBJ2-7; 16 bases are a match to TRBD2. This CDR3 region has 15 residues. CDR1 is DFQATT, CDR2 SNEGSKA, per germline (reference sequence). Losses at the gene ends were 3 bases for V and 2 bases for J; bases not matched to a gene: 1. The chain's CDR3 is CSARGLAGGTYEQYF. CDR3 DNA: TGCAGTGCTAGGGGACTAGCGGGAGGGACCTACGAGCAGTACTTC.

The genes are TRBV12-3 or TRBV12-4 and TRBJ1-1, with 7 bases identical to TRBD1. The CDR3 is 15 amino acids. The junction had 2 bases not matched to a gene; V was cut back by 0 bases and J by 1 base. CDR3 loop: CASSLAGQRNTEAFF. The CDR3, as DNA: TGTGCCAGCAGTTTAGCGGGACAGCGGAACACTGAAGCTTTCTTT.

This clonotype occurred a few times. CDR3 DNA: TGTGCCACCAGCACTCGGACTAGTCCCACAGATACGCAGTATTTT. Its translation: CATSTRTSPTDTQYF. J is TRBJ2-3 and V is TRBV15; 7 bases match TRBD2. V shed 4 bases, J shed 2 bases, and the junction held 6 bases outside the gene matches. Germline CDR1 and CDR2: LNHNV and YYDKDF (reference sequence). The CDR3 runs 15 residues.

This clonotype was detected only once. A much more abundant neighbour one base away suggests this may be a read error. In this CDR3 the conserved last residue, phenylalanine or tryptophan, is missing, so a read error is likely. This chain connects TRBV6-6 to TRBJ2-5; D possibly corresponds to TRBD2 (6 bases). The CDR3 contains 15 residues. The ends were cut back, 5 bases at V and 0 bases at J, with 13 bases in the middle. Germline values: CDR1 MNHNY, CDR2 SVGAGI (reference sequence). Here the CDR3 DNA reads TGTGCCAGCAGTAATATGCGGGACTACCAAGAGACCCAGTACGTC. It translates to CASSNMRDYQETQYV.